This TCR beta chain was captured by sequencing in a study of T cell responses to AZD1222 COVID-19 vaccine. Overall study context: Pooled samples include second doses given at about 4 or 12 weeks. Study findings and constraints: In the spike-specific TCR repertoire, nearly half reportedly target unmutated variant regions. Baseline testing showed seropositivity in only a handful of AZD1222 recipients. Females made up more of the donors, who were largely white British, and clonal diversity may have come out too low.

Germline-derived CDR1 and CDR2 are SNHLY and FYNNEI. The germline V and J ends were trimmed by 4 bases and 2 bases, with 12 bases remaining between them. The CDR3 has 15 residues. The protocol was immunoSEQ multiplex PCR, while the TCRdb copy is restricted to in-frame clones and leaves out a portion. Of around 130,000 clones detected, about 86% appear once; the ten largest clones hold 12%. Points on this clone: Its antigen remains unidentified.

The origin of this receptor is an adult in good health. This specimen was peripheral blood, taken on day 0 of AZD1222 vaccination. The genes are TRBV2 and TRBJ2-4, with D unresolved. DNA for the CDR3: TGTGCCAGCAGTGCAGCGTCGCGGTCCAAAAACATTCAGTACTTC. Amino acids: CASSAASRSKNIQYF.